These 4 T cell receptor beta chains originate from one sample sequenced in a study of healthy donors' naive CD4 and CD8 T cells. Starting from around 500 ng of total RNA, TCR libraries were made with linear amplification. TCRdb reanalysed the reads using MiXCR and keeps one entry per CDR3 protein. The sample records about 180,000 distinct CDR3 sequences, 74% being singletons. Sequencing was performed on naive CD4+ and CD8+ T cells sorted from blood, pooled from several donors. The receptors shown here come from a pool of human donors in good health; the sample pools cells from several healthy donors.

This clonotype was observed once. V is TRBV6-5 and J is TRBJ2-7; no firm D call. Germline V gene sequence: CDR1 MNHEY, CDR2 SVGAGI. V shed 2 bases and J shed 4 bases, with 6 bases lying between them. The CDR3 runs to 12 residues. The CDR3 region has the DNA TGTGCCAGCAGTTACAAGGGTTACGAGCAGTACTTC. Translated, it gives CASSYKGYEQYF.

The chain couples TRBV29-1 to TRBJ2-3; 7 nucleotides agree with TRBD2. The CDR3 length is 14 residues. V shed 6 bases, J shed 6 bases, and the junction held 12 bases outside the gene matches. CDR1 SQVTM and CDR2 ANQGSEA come from the germline V gene. The CDR3 sequence is CSVGIAGTGDTQYF. The CDR3 DNA reads TGCAGCGTCGGGATAGCGGGCACCGGGGATACGCAGTATTTT.

The chain links TRBV6-6 to TRBJ1-6; 8 bases line up with TRBD1. Losses at the gene ends were 6 bases for V and 7 bases for J; bases not matched to a gene: 5. The CDR3 runs 14 residues. Germline CDR1 MNHNY, CDR2 SVGAGI (reference sequence). CDR3 amino acids: CASSRDRGNSPLHF. The CDR3 coding sequence is TGTGCCAGCAGCCGAGACAGGGGCAATTCACCCCTCCACTTT.

This clonotype has more than one count but fewer than ten. The V and J genes are TRBV28 and TRBJ2-6, with D perhaps TRBD2 (5 bases). This CDR3 is 17 amino acids long. The V and J ends lost 6 bases and 0 bases respectively, with 15 bases between them. Germline lookup yields CDR1 MDHEN and CDR2 SYDVKM. CDR3 loop: CASRPAGASSGANVLTF. In nucleotides, the CDR3 is TGTGCCAGCAGACCGGCGGGCGCTTCCTCTGGGGCCAACGTCCTGACTTTC.